The 10 T cell receptor beta chains reported below all come from one sample, sequenced in a study of T cell repertoires in cytomegalovirus infection. TCRdb reprocessed the reads with MiXCR, giving one entry per CDR3 protein. The table includes some 300,000 distinct CDR3 sequences, about a tenth detected once. The sequenced sample was PBMCs. The receptors derive from a human donor in good health (CMV status not recorded). Some clones in this sample may be carry-over from other donors' samples.

This clonotype has a count of ten or more. The chain recombines TRBV6-1 with TRBJ2-3, with D unclear. Germline V gives CDR1 MNHNS, CDR2 SASEGT. V lost 6 bases and J lost 1, with 14 bases in between. This CDR3 has 15 amino acids. CDR3 amino acids: CASRMGTWGTDTQYF. CDR3 nucleotide sequence: TGTGCCAGCAGGATGGGAACATGGGGCACAGATACGCAGTATTTT.

This clonotype was detected many times. This chain uses TRBV14 with TRBJ1-2; no firm D call. The V end was cut by 0 bases, the J end by 4 bases, with 6 bases between. The CDR3 extends over 13 amino acids. Germline V gene sequence: CDR1 SGHDN, CDR2 FVKESK. CDR3 sequence (DNA): TGTGCCAGCAGCCAAGACCAGAGCTATGGCTACACCTTC. Translated, it gives CASSQDQSYGYTF.

This rearrangement joins TRBV20-1 to TRBJ2-5; possibly TRBD1 for D (5 bases). CDR1 and CDR2 (germline): DFQATT, SNEGSKA (reference sequence). This CDR3 is built from 14 residues. V lost 0 bases to trimming and J lost 4 bases, with 12 bases between them. As DNA, the CDR3 is TGCAGTGCTAGAGATAGAAGGGGCTCAGAGACCCAGTACTTC. This codes for CSARDRRGSETQYF.

This clonotype was seen at least ten times. V and J are TRBV7-8 and TRBJ2-2; TRBD1 is a possible D gene (6 bases). The germline V and J ends were trimmed by 3 bases and 4 bases, with 18 bases remaining between them. This CDR3 is 17 amino acids long. Germline V gene data show CDR1 as SGHVS and CDR2 as FQNEAQ. As DNA, the CDR3 is TGTGCCAGCAGCTTCCCCGTACAGGGCAAGGGCACCGGGGAGCTGTTTTTT. This translates into CASSFPVQGKGTGELFF.

This clonotype appeared many times. The chain recombines TRBV7-9 with TRBJ1-6; TRBD1 matches at 8 bases. J lost 8 bases, V lost 4 bases, and 4 bases had no gene match. Germline CDR1 reads SEHNR; CDR2 reads FQNEAQ (reference sequence). This CDR3 is 14 amino acids long. In DNA, the CDR3 is TGTGCCAGCAGCTCGGACAGGGAATATTCACCCCTCCACTTT. It yields the protein CASSSDREYSPLHF.

This clonotype was detected ten times or more. The rearrangement uses TRBV7-6 and TRBJ2-2; the match to TRBD1 covers 8 bases. J lost 4 bases, V lost 1 base, and 2 bases had no gene match. This CDR3 is built from 15 residues. From germline, CDR1 is SGHVS and CDR2 FNYEAQ. CDR3 DNA: TGTGCCAGCAGCTTAGAGCAGGGGGCCACCGGGGAGCTGTTTTTT. As protein: CASSLEQGATGELFF.

In this sample, this clonotype turned up many times. The gene calls are TRBV11-2 and TRBJ1-4; the D gene is possibly TRBD1 (6 bases). This CDR3 contains 15 residues. With 5 bases removed from V and 2 bases from J, the gap between germline ends came to 12 bases. Germline V gives CDR1 SGHAT, CDR2 FQNNGV. The CDR3 here is CASSQGGTTNEKLFF. In nucleotides, the CDR3 is TGTGCCAGCAGCCAAGGGGGGACGACTAATGAAAAACTGTTTTTT.

This clonotype was seen a handful of times. The V gene is TRBV7-9, the J gene TRBJ2-2; 8 nucleotides line up with TRBD1. J was trimmed by 0 bases and V by 5 bases; bases with no gene match: 14. Germline-derived CDR1 and CDR2 are SEHNR and FQNEAQ (reference sequence). The CDR3 loop spans 19 amino acids. The chain's CDR3 is CASSPRNLPGQANTGELFF. The CDR3 DNA reads as TGTGCCAGCAGCCCGCGGAACTTACCGGGACAGGCGAACACCGGGGAGCTGTTTTTT. Variable domain in full (rest from reference TRBV7-9 and TRBJ2-2): DTGVSQNPRHKITKRGQNVTFRCDPISEHNRLYWYRQTLGQGPEFLTYFQNEAQLEKSRLLSDRFSAERPKGSFSTLEIQRTEQGDSAMYLCASSPRNLPGQANTGELFFGEGSRLTVL.

This clonotype occurred many times. This sequence joins TRBV12-5 and TRBJ2-7, with a tentative D call TRBD1 (6 bases). This CDR3 is 15 amino acids long. Germline V lookup: CDR1 LGHNT, CDR2 FRNRAP. V lost 3 bases, J lost 7 bases, and 19 bases lay in between. CDR3 loop: CASGFPLTGQSEQYF. CDR3 in DNA: TGTGCTAGTGGTTTCCCCCTGACAGGCCAGTCGGAGCAGTACTTC.

This clonotype has at least ten counts. The J gene is TRBJ2-7, the V gene TRBV20-1; D gene unclear. CDR1 DFQATT and CDR2 SNEGSKA come from the germline V gene (reference sequence). The V end was cut by 3 bases, the J end by 7 bases, with 16 bases between. The CDR3 contains 13 residues. The CDR3 spells CSASFNPSEEQYF. The CDR3 bases are TGCAGTGCTAGCTTTAATCCTTCGGAGGAGCAGTACTTC.